What follows describes a single TCR beta chain. Its antigen is unknown. These data originate in a study of response to subunit inactivated influenza vaccine. Broader study findings: New T cells are recruited in small numbers by each seasonal influenza vaccination, according to the authors' suggestion.

CDR3 length: 15 amino acids. V lost 6 bases to trimming and J lost 5 bases; unmatched junction nucleotides: 12. The germline gives CDR1 SQVTM, CDR2 ANQGSEA. TCRdb fed the RT-PCR reads into MiXCR, producing one record per CDR3 protein. The table lists about 190,000 distinct CDR3 sequences, roughly an eighth of them singletons. This TCR was sampled from a man in his fifties or sixties who received an inactivated influenza vaccine. The material was CD8+ T cells sorted from PBMCs, obtained roughly 5 days after vaccination. The chain links TRBV29-1 to TRBJ2-1, with 8 bases fitting TRBD1. The CDR3 DNA follows: TGCAGCGTAGAATTAAGGGACAGGAACAACAATGAGCAGTTCTTC. It is translated as CSVELRDRNNNEQFF.